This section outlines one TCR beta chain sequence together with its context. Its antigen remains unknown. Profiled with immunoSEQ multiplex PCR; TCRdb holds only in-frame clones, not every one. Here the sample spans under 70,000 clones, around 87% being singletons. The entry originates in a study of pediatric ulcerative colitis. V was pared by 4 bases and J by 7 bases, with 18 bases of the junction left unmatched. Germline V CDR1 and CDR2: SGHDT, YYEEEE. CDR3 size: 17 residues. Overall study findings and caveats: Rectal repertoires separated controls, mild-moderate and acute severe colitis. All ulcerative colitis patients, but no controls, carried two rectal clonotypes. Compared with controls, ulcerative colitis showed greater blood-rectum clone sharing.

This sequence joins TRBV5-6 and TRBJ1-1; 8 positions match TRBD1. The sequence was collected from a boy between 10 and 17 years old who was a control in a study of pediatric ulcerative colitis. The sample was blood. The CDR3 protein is CASSIATGVRPGREAFF. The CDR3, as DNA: TGTGCCAGCAGCATAGCGACAGGGGTTCGACCCGGGCGTGAAGCTTTCTTT.